What follows are 28 T cell receptor beta chains derived from one specimen sequenced in a study of blood T cell repertoires in COVID-19. Method: immunoSEQ multiplex PCR; TCRdb's copy keeps in-frame clones and lacks some. The sample shows tens of thousands of clones, less than 85% of them seen only once. Sequencing used peripheral blood. These receptors originate from a woman aged 80 or over with acute or convalescent COVID-19.

The chain joins TRBV18 to TRBJ2-2, with D maybe TRBD1 (6 bases). CDR1 is KGHSH and CDR2 is LQKENI in the germline V gene. The CDR3 is 15 residues long. With 1 base removed from V and 0 bases from J, the gap between germline ends came to 6 bases. The CDR3 bases are TGTGCCAGCTCACCACAGGGGGCGAACACCGGGGAGCTGTTTTTT. Amino acids: CASSPQGANTGELFF.

This chain uses TRBV6-6 with TRBJ2-5, with 9 bases lining up with TRBD1. The trim removed 5 bases at V and 2 bases at J, leaving 6 bases unmatched. CDR1 is MNHNY, CDR2 SVGAGI, per germline (reference sequence). The CDR3 loop spans 15 amino acids. In DNA form, the CDR3 reads TGTGCCAGCAGTGATCCGGGACAGGGTCAAGAGACCCAGTACTTC. Encoded protein: CASSDPGQGQETQYF.

The chain is built from TRBV5-1 and TRBJ1-1, with TRBD1 matching 7 bases. In germline, CDR1 is SGHRS, CDR2 YFSETQ. V trimming: 4 bases; J trimming: 5 bases; junction bases outside the gene matches: 11. The CDR3 has 15 residues. CDR3 in amino acids: CASSTYRGGGTEAFF. The CDR3 DNA reads TGCGCCAGCAGCACGTACAGGGGAGGTGGGACTGAAGCTTTCTTT. Using reference TRBV5-1 and TRBJ1-1 for the parts outside the CDR3, the full variable domain is KAGVTQTPRYLIKTRGQQVTLSCSPISGHRSVSWYQQTPGQGLQFLFEYFSETQRNKGNFPGRFSGRQFSNSRSEMNVSTLELGDSALYLCASSTYRGGGTEAFFGQGTRLTVV.

This sequence joins TRBV10-2 and TRBJ2-7; possibly TRBD2 for D (5 bases). The CDR3 is 14 amino acids. The V gene's germline CDR1 is WSHSY and CDR2 SAAADI. The V and J ends lost 3 bases and 2 bases respectively, with 11 bases between them. Here the CDR3 DNA reads TGCGCCAGCAGTGACATGGGAGCCACCTACGAGCAGTACTTC. Translated, it gives CASSDMGATYEQYF.

The gene calls are TRBV5-6 and TRBJ2-1; 9 positions agree with TRBD2. The trim removed 3 bases at V and 9 bases at J, leaving 7 bases unmatched. This CDR3 is 14 amino acids long. Per germline, CDR1 SGHDT and CDR2 YYEEEE. The CDR3 DNA reads TGTGCCAGCAGCTGGGGACTAGCTTTTATTGAGCAGTTCTTC. Translating it yields CASSWGLAFIEQFF.

The gene calls are TRBV7-9 and TRBJ2-7; D not resolved. The CDR3 is made up of 15 amino acids. The germline V gene has CDR1 SEHNR and CDR2 FQNEAQ (reference sequence). V was shortened by 0 bases and J by 2 bases, with 11 bases between the two germline ends. The CDR3 DNA is TGTGCCAGCAGCTTAGCCGCTAGGTTGGCCTACGAGCAGTACTTC. As protein: CASSLAARLAYEQYF.

V and J are TRBV18 and TRBJ2-7; 14 nucleotides match TRBD2. Germline V gene data show CDR1 as KGHSH and CDR2 as LQKENI. This CDR3 contains 14 residues. The J segment lost 10 bases and the V segment lost 4 bases, leaving 6 bases of the junction unmatched. The CDR3 DNA reads as TGTGCCAGCTCACTTGGGACTAGCGGGAGCGGACAGTACTTC. This sequence encodes CASSLGTSGSGQYF.

This clone was found a few times. This chain connects TRBV5-1 to TRBJ2-3; D is perhaps TRBD1 (6 bases). Germline lookup yields CDR1 SGHRS and CDR2 YFSETQ. The CDR3 sequence is 14 residues long. Trimming cost V 2 bases and J 4 bases, with 11 bases left between them. The CDR3 spells CASSLQGQADTQYF. The CDR3, as DNA: TGCGCCAGCAGCTTACAGGGTCAGGCAGATACGCAGTATTTT.

This sequence joins TRBV19 and TRBJ2-1; 11 bases agree with TRBD2. Per germline, CDR1 LNHDA and CDR2 SQIVND (reference sequence). With 7 bases clipped from V and 3 bases from J, the junction kept 5 bases outside the gene matches. The CDR3 runs to 15 residues. CDR3 sequence reads: CASTDSGRGYNEQFF. CDR3 sequence (DNA): TGTGCCAGTACCGATAGCGGGAGGGGCTACAATGAGCAGTTCTTC.

The J gene is TRBJ2-7, the V gene TRBV28; maybe TRBD1 (5 bases). The germline V gene encodes CDR1 MDHEN and CDR2 SYDVKM. Trimming left V 8 bases short and J 5 bases short, with 16 bases between. This CDR3 is 13 amino acids long. The CDR3 reads CASQKGWANEQYF. The CDR3 coding sequence is TGTGCCAGCCAGAAGGGGTGGGCCAACGAGCAGTACTTC.

CDR3 residues: CASSLAGTGRRGTEAFF. CDR3 coding DNA: TGTGCCAGCAGCTTAGCCGGGACAGGGCGAAGAGGAACTGAAGCTTTCTTT. The rearrangement links TRBV7-2 to TRBJ1-1, with 9 bases fitting TRBD1. The CDR3 length is 17 residues. Germline trimming cut 0 bases from V and 5 bases from J; bases unmatched to any gene: 10. Germline V gives CDR1 SGHTA, CDR2 FQGNSA.

The chain uses TRBV30 and TRBJ1-3; unclear D gene. The germline gives CDR1 GTSNPN, CDR2 SVGIG (reference sequence). The CDR3 totals 16 residues. V was cut by 2 bases and J by 4 bases, with 18 bases left in between. Here the CDR3 reads CAWSHHFDNPGNTIYF. CDR3 coding DNA: TGTGCCTGGAGTCATCACTTCGACAATCCCGGAAACACCATATATTTT.

This clone was seen a single time. The chain employs TRBV29-1 and TRBJ2-7; D not certain. This CDR3 is 14 amino acids long. Germline V gives CDR1 SQVTM, CDR2 ANQGSEA. With 3 bases removed from V and 0 bases from J, the gap between germline ends came to 12 bases. The CDR3 region has the DNA TGCAGCGTTGACGGCCCTCGCGGCTCCTACGAGCAGTACTTC. It is translated as CSVDGPRGSYEQYF.

A single count supports this clone. The chain carries TRBV19 and TRBJ2-1; maybe TRBD2 (6 bases). CDR1 and CDR2 from the germline V gene are LNHDA and SQIVND (reference sequence). The CDR3 has 15 residues. V was clipped by 7 bases and J by 1 base, with 14 bases between them. DNA for the CDR3: TGTGCCAGTATCAGAGGGAGGACTTCCTACAATGAGCAGTTCTTC. It translates to CASIRGRTSYNEQFF.

The chain is built from TRBV6-1 and TRBJ2-3; 8 nucleotides align to TRBD1. Looked up from germline, CDR1 is MNHNS and CDR2 is SASEGT. The ends lost 2 bases at V and 5 bases at J; junction bases unmatched: 3. This CDR3 has 14 amino acids. The DNA of the CDR3 is TGTGCCAGCAGTGAACAGGGGGCGGGAGATACGCAGTATTTT. Residues: CASSEQGAGDTQYF.

The V gene is TRBV30, the J gene TRBJ1-5, with 7 nucleotides matching TRBD1. Per germline, CDR1 GTSNPN and CDR2 SVGIG (reference sequence). This CDR3 is built from 14 residues. The V and J ends lost 1 base and 5 bases, in that order; junction bases with no gene match: 5. CDR3 amino acids: CAWSGDRGYQPQHF. The CDR3 DNA follows: TGTGCCTGGAGTGGGGACAGAGGATATCAGCCCCAGCATTTT. Full variable domain (outside the CDR3, taken from reference TRBV30 and TRBJ1-5): SQTIHQWPATLVQPVGSPLSLECTVEGTSNPNLYWYRQAAGRGLQLLFYSVGIGQISSEVPQNLSASRPQDRQFILSSKKLLLSDSGFYLCAWSGDRGYQPQHFGDGTRLSIL.

DNA of the CDR3: TGTGCCAGCAGCTCGCCCTTAGCGGGGAAATATACGCAGTATTTT. Its translation: CASSSPLAGKYTQYF. This chain uses TRBV7-9 with TRBJ2-3; 8 nucleotides line up with TRBD2. This CDR3 is built from 15 residues. The V gene end was trimmed by 4 bases and the J gene end by 7 bases; junction bases not matched to a gene: 10. Germline CDR1 and CDR2: SEHNR and FQNEAQ (reference sequence).

V gene TRBV19 combines with J gene TRBJ1-2; D is possibly TRBD1 (6 bases). V was shortened by 3 bases and J by 2 bases, with 10 bases between the two germline ends. Looked up from germline, CDR1 is LNHDA and CDR2 is SQIVND (reference sequence). This CDR3 has 14 residues. The CDR3 sequence is CASSILDSNYGYTF. CDR3 sequence (DNA): TGTGCCAGTAGTATCTTGGACAGCAACTATGGCTACACCTTC.

The V call is TRBV18, the J call TRBJ2-7; 7 bases map to TRBD2. CDR1 is KGHSH, CDR2 LQKENI, per germline. CDR3 length: 17 amino acids. V lost 1 base to trimming and J lost 0 bases; unmatched junction nucleotides: 9. The CDR3 is CASSPQNTASGSYEQYF. CDR3 DNA: TGTGCCAGCTCACCACAAAACACCGCTAGCGGCTCCTACGAGCAGTACTTC.

The chain has TRBV5-4 and TRBJ1-2; 10 nucleotides align to TRBD1. The CDR3 is 14 residues long. With 5 bases clipped from V and 4 bases from J, the junction kept 5 bases outside the gene matches. CDR1 is SGHNT and CDR2 is YYREEE in the germline V gene (reference sequence). This CDR3 is CASSRQGAGYGYTF. In DNA, the CDR3 is TGTGCCAGCAGTCGACAGGGGGCGGGCTATGGCTACACCTTC.

The rearrangement uses TRBV2 and TRBJ1-2, with D possibly being TRBD1 (5 bases). In germline, CDR1 is SNHLY, CDR2 FYNNEI. This CDR3 is built from 13 residues. V was pared by 2 bases and J by 7 bases, with 11 bases between. The CDR3 region is CASSELRGGGYTF. In DNA form, the CDR3 reads TGTGCCAGCAGTGAATTAAGGGGTGGTGGCTACACCTTC.

This clone was seen more than once but under ten times. The sample has other DNA sequences that encode this CDR3 too. The V and J genes are TRBV18 and TRBJ2-7, with 7 nucleotides matching TRBD1. The CDR3 runs to 14 residues. J lost 3 bases, V lost 3 bases, and 5 bases had no gene match. Germline CDR1 reads KGHSH; CDR2 reads LQKENI. CDR3 sequence: CASSPRQGVYEQYF. DNA for the CDR3: TGTGCCAGCTCACCTCGGCAGGGGGTCTACGAGCAGTACTTC.

This clone has a handful of counts. The chain has TRBV11-2 and TRBJ2-1; tentative D call: TRBD2 (5 bases). The CDR3 covers 14 residues. Germline loops: CDR1 SGHAT, CDR2 FQNNGV. Trimming left V 1 base short and J 4 bases short, with 8 bases between. The CDR3 DNA is TGTGCCAGCAGCTTAGGAGGGAATTACAATGAGCAGTTCTTC. Encoded protein: CASSLGGNYNEQFF.

The chain combines TRBV19 with TRBJ2-1; D remains unclear. The CDR3 has 12 residues. The germline V gene encodes CDR1 LNHDA and CDR2 SQIVND (reference sequence). The V end was cut by 10 bases, the J end by 3 bases, with 10 bases between. The CDR3 loop reads CATLADYNEQFF. The CDR3 DNA follows: TGTGCCACCTTAGCAGACTACAATGAGCAGTTCTTC.

This clone has just one count. This rearrangement joins TRBV6-2 or TRBV6-3 to TRBJ1-2, with D uncertain. CDR3 length: 12 residues. Germline CDR1 is MNHEY and CDR2 is SVGEGT. With 2 bases removed from V and 5 bases from J, the gap between germline ends came to 6 bases. CDR3 residues: CASSYGSYGYTF. Here the CDR3 DNA reads TGTGCCAGCAGTTACGGCAGTTATGGCTACACCTTC.

This chain uses TRBV6-4 with TRBJ2-1; 9 nucleotides line up with TRBD2. This CDR3 region has 15 residues. V lost 2 bases and J lost 7; bases outside the gene matches: 6. Germline V gene lookup returns CDR1 MRHNA and CDR2 SNTAGT. CDR3 DNA: TGTGCCAGCAGTGACCTCCTAGCGGGGAAGAATGAGCAGTTCTTC. It translates to CASSDLLAGKNEQFF.

The chain joins TRBV6-5 to TRBJ1-6, with TRBD1 matching over 9 bases. CDR1 is MNHEY and CDR2 is SVGAGI in the germline V gene. Unmatched junction bases numbered 0, after V lost 2 bases and J lost 7 bases. The CDR3 is 14 amino acids. The chain's CDR3 is CASSYDRGNSPLHF. CDR3 sequence (DNA): TGTGCCAGCAGTTACGACAGGGGGAATTCACCCCTCCACTTT.

This clone has more than one count but fewer than ten. This chain uses TRBV18 with TRBJ1-2; 10 positions agree with TRBD1. Trimming removed 5 bases from V and 1 base from J; junction bases left unmatched: 16. The CDR3 totals 19 residues. The V gene's germline CDR1 is KGHSH and CDR2 LQKENI. The CDR3 DNA sequence: TGTGCCAGCTCAAGAACCCGGGACAGGGGTACTATCTATAACTATGGCTACACCTTC. Amino acids: CASSRTRDRGTIYNYGYTF.